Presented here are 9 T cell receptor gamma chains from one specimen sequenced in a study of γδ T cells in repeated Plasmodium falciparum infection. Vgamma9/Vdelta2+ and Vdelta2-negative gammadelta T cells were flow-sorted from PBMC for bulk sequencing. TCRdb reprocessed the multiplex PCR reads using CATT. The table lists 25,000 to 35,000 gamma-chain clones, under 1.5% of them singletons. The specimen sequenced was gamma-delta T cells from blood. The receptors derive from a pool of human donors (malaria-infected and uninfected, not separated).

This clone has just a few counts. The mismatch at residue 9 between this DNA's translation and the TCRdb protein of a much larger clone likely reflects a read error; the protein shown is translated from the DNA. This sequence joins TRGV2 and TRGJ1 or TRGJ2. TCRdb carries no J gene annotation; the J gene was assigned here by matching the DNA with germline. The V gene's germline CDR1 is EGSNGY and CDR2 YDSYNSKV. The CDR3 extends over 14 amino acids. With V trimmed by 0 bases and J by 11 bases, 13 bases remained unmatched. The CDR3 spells CATWDGPQYREKLF. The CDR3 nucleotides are TGTGCCACCTGGGACGGGCCTCAATATCGGGAGAAACTCTTT.

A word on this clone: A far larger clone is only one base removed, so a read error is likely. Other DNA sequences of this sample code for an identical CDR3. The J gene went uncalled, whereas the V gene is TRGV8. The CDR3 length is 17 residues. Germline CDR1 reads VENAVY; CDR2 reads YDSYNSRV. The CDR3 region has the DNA TGTGCCACCTGGGCTATATACCCATATAGTAGTGATTGGATCAAGACGTTC. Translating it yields CATWAIYPYSSDWIKTF.

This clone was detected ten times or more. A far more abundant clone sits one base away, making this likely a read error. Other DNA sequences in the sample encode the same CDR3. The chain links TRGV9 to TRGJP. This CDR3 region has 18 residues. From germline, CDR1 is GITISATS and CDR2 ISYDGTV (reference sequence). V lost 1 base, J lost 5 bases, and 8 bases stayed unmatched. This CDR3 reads CALWEVQAEELGKKIKVF. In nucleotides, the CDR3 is TGTGCCTTGTGGGAGGTACAAGCCGAAGAGTTGGGCAAAAAAATCAAGGTATTT.

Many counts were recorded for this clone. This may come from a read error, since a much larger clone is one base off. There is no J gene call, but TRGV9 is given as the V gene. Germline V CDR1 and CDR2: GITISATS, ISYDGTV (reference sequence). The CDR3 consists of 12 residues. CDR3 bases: TGTGCCTTGTGGGAGGCCCAATATAAAAAACTCTTT. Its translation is CALWEAQYKKLF.

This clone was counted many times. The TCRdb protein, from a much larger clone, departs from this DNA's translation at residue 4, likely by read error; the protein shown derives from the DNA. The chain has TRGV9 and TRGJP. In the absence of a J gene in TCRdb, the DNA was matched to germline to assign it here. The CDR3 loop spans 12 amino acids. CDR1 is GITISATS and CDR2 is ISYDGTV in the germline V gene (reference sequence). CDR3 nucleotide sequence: TGTGCCTTGCGGGAGGTTAGGAAAATCAAGGTATTT. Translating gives CALREVRKIKVF.

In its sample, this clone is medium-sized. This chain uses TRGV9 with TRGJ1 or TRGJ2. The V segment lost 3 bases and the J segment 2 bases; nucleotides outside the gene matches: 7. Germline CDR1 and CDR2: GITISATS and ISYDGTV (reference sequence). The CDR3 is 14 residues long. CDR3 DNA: TGTGCCTTGTGGGAGCCGGAGGATTATTATAAGAAACTCTTT. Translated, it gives CALWEPEDYYKKLF.

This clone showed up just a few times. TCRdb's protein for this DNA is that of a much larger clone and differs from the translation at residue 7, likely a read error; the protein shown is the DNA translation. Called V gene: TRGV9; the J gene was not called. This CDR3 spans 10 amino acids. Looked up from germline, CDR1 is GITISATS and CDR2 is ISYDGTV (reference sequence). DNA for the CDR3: TGTGCCTTGTGGGAGGTAGGGCCCCTCTTT. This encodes CALWEVGPLF.

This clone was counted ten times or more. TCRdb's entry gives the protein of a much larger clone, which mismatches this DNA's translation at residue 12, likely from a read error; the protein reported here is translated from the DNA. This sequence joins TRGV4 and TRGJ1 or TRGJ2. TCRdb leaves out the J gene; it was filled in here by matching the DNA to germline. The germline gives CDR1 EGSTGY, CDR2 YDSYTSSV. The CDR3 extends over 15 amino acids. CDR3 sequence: CATWDGLVYYYRKLF. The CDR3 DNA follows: TGTGCCACCTGGGATGGGCTGGTCTATTATTATAGGAAACTCTTT.

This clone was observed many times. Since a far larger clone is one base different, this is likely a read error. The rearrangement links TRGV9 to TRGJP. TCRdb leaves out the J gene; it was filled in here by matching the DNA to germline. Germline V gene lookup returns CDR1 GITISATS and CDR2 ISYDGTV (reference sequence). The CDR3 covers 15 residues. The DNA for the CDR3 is TGTGCCTTGTGGGTAAGGGAGTTGGGCAAAAAGATCAAGGTATTT. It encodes CALWVRELGKKIKVF.